The 18 T cell receptor beta chains presented below share a single source sample, sequenced in a study of OX40 agonist ivuxolimab in advanced cancers. Assay: immunoSEQ multiplex PCR; the TCRdb copy retains only in-frame clones and omits some. The table records around 76,000 clones, around 94% of them present only once. This specimen was CD4+ or CD8+ T cells sorted from blood, taken in a trial of the OX40 agonist ivuxolimab. Receptors were obtained from an adult with an advanced solid tumor such as melanoma, head and neck, liver or kidney cancer.

V and J are TRBV5-4 and TRBJ2-3; D not resolved. Germline V gives CDR1 SGHNT, CDR2 YYREEE (reference sequence). Trimming removed 1 base from V and 4 bases from J, with 10 bases in between. CDR3 length: 14 residues. The CDR3 DNA follows: TGTGCCAGCAGCTTGTCCTCCGGGTCAGATACGCAGTATTTT. Translation gives CASSLSSGSDTQYF.

The chain couples TRBV10-1 to TRBJ1-4; perhaps TRBD1 as D (5 bases). Trimming pared 4 bases from V and 0 bases from J, leaving 12 bases between. In germline, CDR1 is WNHNN, CDR2 SYGVQD (reference sequence). This CDR3 region has 16 residues. The CDR3 DNA is TGCGCCAGCAGTGCCCTCGACAGAGCAACTAATGAAAAACTGTTTTTT. Its protein product is CASSALDRATNEKLFF.

V usage is TRBV6-5 and J usage is TRBJ2-7; D might be TRBD1 (5 bases). The V end was cut by 4 bases, the J end by 4 bases, with 11 bases between. The CDR3 covers 13 residues. Germline V gene data show CDR1 as MNHEY and CDR2 as SVGAGI. The CDR3 DNA reads TGTGCCAGCAGTTCTGGGGCGATATACGAGCAGTACTTC. Its protein product is CASSSGAIYEQYF.

The chain has TRBV28 and TRBJ1-2; 10 bases line up with TRBD1. The junction had 6 bases not matched to a gene; V was cut back by 2 bases and J by 3 bases. The CDR3 contains 16 residues. Per the germline V gene, CDR1 is MDHEN and CDR2 is SYDVKM. CDR3 DNA: TGTGCCAGCAGTTTAGACGGACAGGGGGTCGACTATGGCTACACCTTC. Protein product: CASSLDGQGVDYGYTF.

The rearrangement uses TRBV15 and TRBJ2-7; TRBD2 matches 8 bases. The V and J ends lost 0 bases and 0 bases, in that order; junction bases with no gene match: 7. Germline assignment: CDR1 LNHNV and CDR2 YYDKDF (reference sequence). The CDR3 is 17 amino acids. CDR3 sequence reads: CATSREWGSGDSYEQYF. DNA of the CDR3: TGTGCCACCAGCAGAGAGTGGGGTAGCGGGGACTCCTACGAGCAGTACTTC.

The chain carries TRBV2 and TRBJ2-1; 9 nucleotides align to TRBD2. CDR3 length: 16 residues. Germline values: CDR1 SNHLY, CDR2 FYNNEI. The junction had 6 bases not matched to a gene; V was cut back by 2 bases and J by 4 bases. The CDR3 spells CASSESGTSLYNEQFF. CDR3 in DNA: TGTGCCAGCAGTGAATCCGGGACTAGCCTGTACAATGAGCAGTTCTTC.

The chain combines TRBV7-8 with TRBJ1-4; maybe TRBD1 (6 bases). This CDR3 is built from 17 residues. Trimming removed 4 bases from V and 4 bases from J, with 19 bases in between. Germline V gene lookup returns CDR1 SGHVS and CDR2 FQNEAQ. CDR3 bases: TGTGCCAGCAGCTGGCACCGGGACACCCCAGATAATGAAAAACTGTTTTTT. Residues: CASSWHRDTPDNEKLFF.

This chain links TRBV29-1 with TRBJ2-7; either TRBD1 or TRBD2 may supply D (6 bases each). The V gene lost 2 bases and the J gene lost 3 bases, with 14 bases spanning the gap. Germline V gene lookup returns CDR1 SQVTM and CDR2 ANQGSEA. The CDR3 length is 14 residues. This CDR3 is CSVELSQGGYEQYF. In DNA, the CDR3 is TGCAGCGTTGAACTCTCACAGGGAGGCTACGAGCAGTACTTC.

The rearrangement uses TRBV27 and TRBJ2-1, with TRBD1 matching 8 bases. The ends lost 0 bases at V and 8 bases at J; junction bases unmatched: 9. Germline V gene data show CDR1 as MNHEY and CDR2 as SMNVEV (reference sequence). The CDR3 has 16 amino acids. The CDR3 region is CASSLSRVAGGHEQFF. The CDR3 DNA follows: TGTGCCAGCAGTTTATCCCGGGTGGCAGGGGGCCATGAGCAGTTCTTC.

This clone was seen just once. The V gene is TRBV4-3, the J gene TRBJ1-2; perhaps TRBD1 as D (5 bases). The ends were cut back, 0 bases at V and 8 bases at J, with 16 bases in the middle. Germline CDR1 and CDR2: LGHNA and YSLEER. CDR3 length: 15 amino acids. The CDR3 here is CASSQDIRAPGGYTF. CDR3 nucleotide sequence: TGCGCCAGCAGCCAAGATATCAGGGCCCCCGGGGGCTACACCTTC.

The chain has TRBV6-5 and TRBJ2-1; maybe TRBD2 (6 bases). Trimming shortened V by 2 bases and J by 8 bases, and 10 bases separated the two germline ends. This CDR3 comprises 13 residues. Germline V gene lookup returns CDR1 MNHEY and CDR2 SVGAGI. The CDR3 spells CASSYPTSHEQFF. The CDR3 nucleotides read TGTGCCAGCAGTTACCCTACTAGCCATGAGCAGTTCTTC.

The chain couples TRBV11-2 to TRBJ2-5; D may correspond to TRBD1 or TRBD2 (5 bases each). The J call may be mistaken, given a closer DNA end match to TRBJ2-7. The CDR3 sequence is 16 residues long. The germline gives CDR1 SGHAT, CDR2 FQNNGV. Here the CDR3 DNA reads TGTGCCAGCAGCTTAACCGCCCTGGGACGGATCTACGAGCAGTACTTC. Protein: CASSLTALGRIYEQYF.

This sequence joins TRBV9 and TRBJ1-5, with D perhaps matching TRBD1 (5 bases). The CDR3 is 15 amino acids. Trimming took 4 bases from V and 6 from J, leaving 17 bases between them. The germline CDR1 and CDR2 sequences are SGDLS and YYNGEE. The CDR3 here is CASSPFGGRGQPQHF. CDR3 in DNA: TGTGCCAGCAGCCCCTTTGGGGGGAGAGGTCAGCCCCAGCATTTT.

This chain links TRBV4-3 with TRBJ2-5; the D gene is possibly TRBD1 (5 bases). This CDR3 region has 16 residues. Trimming took off 0 bases at V and 5 bases at J, with 16 bases between the two ends. Per the germline V gene, CDR1 is LGHNA and CDR2 is YSLEER. CDR3 sequence (DNA): TGCGCCAGCAGCCAAGATTGGCAGGGCTCAAGGGAGACCCAGTACTTC. Protein: CASSQDWQGSRETQYF.

Regarding this clone: One junction end disagrees with the germline gene, perhaps due to a read error. This chain uses TRBV7-7 with TRBJ2-1; 7 bases match TRBD2. In germline, CDR1 is SSHAT, CDR2 FNYEAQ (reference sequence). This CDR3 contains 15 residues. The CDR3 DNA reads as TGTGCTAGCAGCTTACTGGCGGGAGCTGTAAATGAGCAGTTCTTC. The encoded protein is CASSLLAGAVNEQFF.

The chain recombines TRBV5-6 with TRBJ2-2, with 8 bases matching TRBD2. The CDR3 runs to 15 residues. The trim removed 4 bases at V and 4 bases at J, leaving 6 bases unmatched. Per the germline V gene, CDR1 is SGHDT and CDR2 is YYEEEE. The CDR3 spells CASSAGLAGTGELFF. CDR3 in DNA: TGTGCCAGCAGCGCGGGCCTAGCGGGCACCGGGGAGCTGTTTTTT.

This chain uses TRBV27 with TRBJ2-7, with D tentatively TRBD2 (7 bases). This CDR3 is built from 13 residues. The V end lost 5 bases, the J end lost 5 bases, and 13 bases lay between the germline ends. Germline V lookup: CDR1 MNHEY, CDR2 SMNVEV (reference sequence). In nucleotides, the CDR3 is TGTGCCAGCAGTCCCGGGGGGCCAAACGAGCAGTACTTC. It translates to CASSPGGPNEQYF.

This clone was counted a single time. The rearrangement links TRBV27 to TRBJ1-5; D not certain. Deletions cut 1 base from V and 4 bases from J, with 11 bases between. Germline assignment: CDR1 MNHEY and CDR2 SMNVEV (reference sequence). The CDR3 is made up of 15 amino acids. CDR3 nucleotides: TGTGCCAGCAGTTTATACTACAGCGCTAATCAGCCCCAGCATTTT. It encodes CASSLYYSANQPQHF.